The rows below give T cell receptor beta chains drawn from one sample of a study of blood T cells in healthy people across ages. TCRdb itself ran the 5' RACE reads through MiXCR, one entry per CDR3 protein. The sample has 800,000 to 950,000 distinct CDR3 sequences, about 29% seen once; the top ten hold roughly a tenth. These same data were also listed under a study on T cells of mothers and their children.

The source material was blood. These receptors all stem from a woman between 35 and 50 years old in good health. The CDR3 runs from the conserved cysteine through the conserved F or W. A D gene is named only where the DNA matches it firmly. Only some rows state a clone size, as once, few, many or a class for expanded clones.

abundance	d_gene	j_gene	v_gene	CDR3nt	CDR3aa
many	TRBD2	TRBJ2-7	TRBV6-2/TRBV6-3	TGTGCCAGCAGGACTAGCGGGGGGACGTACGAGCAGTACTTC	CASRTSGGTYEQYF
-	-	TRBJ2-1	TRBV28	TGTGCCAGCAGTTGGGAGGGGGGTCCCAATGAGCAGTTCTTC	CASSWEGGPNEQFF
-	-	TRBJ1-1	TRBV28	TGTGCCAGCAGTTCGGGGGGCAGAATCCCTGAAGCTTTCTTT	CASSSGGRIPEAFF
few	-	TRBJ1-5	TRBV6-1	TGTGCCAGCAGTACGGGGCAGGGAAGGTCGAATAGCAATCAGCCCCAGCATTTT	CASSTGQGRSNSNQPQHF
few	-	TRBJ1-2	TRBV4-1	TGCGCCAGCAGCCCCTACCCGGGGGGGCGCGGAGATGGCTACACCTTC	CASSPYPGGRGDGYTF
-	TRBD1	TRBJ1-1	TRBV10-1	TGCGCCAGCCCCTGGGACAGACGCGCGACGAACACTGAAGCTTTCTTT	CASPWDRRATNTEAFF
many	TRBD1	TRBJ2-5	TRBV7-8	TGTGCCAGCAGCTTAGGGACAGGGGGCGCAGGAGAGACCCAGTACTTC	CASSLGTGGAGETQYF
few	TRBD1	TRBJ1-1	TRBV5-1	TGCGCCAGCAGGACGGACAGGAGTGAAGCTTTCTTT	CASRTDRSEAFF
-	-	TRBJ2-7	TRBV19	TGTGCCAGTAGTACGGGCAGGGGAACCTACGAGCAGTACTTC	CASSTGRGTYEQYF
few	-	TRBJ1-5	TRBV3-1	TGTGCCAGCAGCCAAGTGATCGGGGATCAGCCCCAGCATTTT	CASSQVIGDQPQHF
few	TRBD1	TRBJ1-4	TRBV7-6	TGTGCCAGCAGCTTGGGGACAGGGGATGAAAAACTGTTTTTT	CASSLGTGDEKLFF
few	-	TRBJ1-3	TRBV29-1	TGCAGCGTTCTCGGACAGAGCTCTGGAAACACCATATATTTT	CSVLGQSSGNTIYF
few	TRBD1	TRBJ1-2	TRBV6-6	TGTGCCAGCAGTTACAAGGGGGACAGTAGCTATGGCTACACCTTC	CASSYKGDSSYGYTF
few	TRBD1	TRBJ2-7	TRBV7-9	TGTGCCAGCAGCTCACCCCCTTGGGGACAGGGGATTTACGAGCAGTACTTC	CASSSPPWGQGIYEQYF
many	-	TRBJ2-3	TRBV7-6	TGTGCCAGCAGCTCCGTCCCTAGCGGCACAGATACGCAGTATTTT	CASSSVPSGTDTQYF
many	TRBD1	TRBJ2-1	TRBV20-1	TGCAGTGCTATCGGCGACAGGGGGTCCACGGATGAGCAGTTCTTC	CSAIGDRGSTDEQFF
few	-	TRBJ2-7	TRBV21-1	TGTGCCAGCACCCCTTCCCCGGGTGATTCCTACGAGCAGTACTTC	CASTPSPGDSYEQYF
many	TRBD1	TRBJ1-2	TRBV4-3	TGCGCCAGCAGCCAAACAGGGGAAGATCGCTACACCTTC	CASSQTGEDRYTF